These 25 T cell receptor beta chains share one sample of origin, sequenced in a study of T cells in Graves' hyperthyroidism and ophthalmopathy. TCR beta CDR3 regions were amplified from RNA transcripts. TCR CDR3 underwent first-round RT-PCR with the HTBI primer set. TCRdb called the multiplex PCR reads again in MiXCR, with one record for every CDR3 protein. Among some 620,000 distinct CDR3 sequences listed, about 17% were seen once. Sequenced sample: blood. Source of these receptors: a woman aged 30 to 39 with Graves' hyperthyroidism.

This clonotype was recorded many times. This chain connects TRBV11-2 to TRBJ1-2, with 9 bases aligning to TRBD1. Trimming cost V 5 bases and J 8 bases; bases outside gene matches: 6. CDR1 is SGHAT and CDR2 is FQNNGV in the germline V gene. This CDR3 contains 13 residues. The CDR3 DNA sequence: TGTGCCAGCAGCCATGGGACAGGGAAAGGCTACACCTTC. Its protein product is CASSHGTGKGYTF.

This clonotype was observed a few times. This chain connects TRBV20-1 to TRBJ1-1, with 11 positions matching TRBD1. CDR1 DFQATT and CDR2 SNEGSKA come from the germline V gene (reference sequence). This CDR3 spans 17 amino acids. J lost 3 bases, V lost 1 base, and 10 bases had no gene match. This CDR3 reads CSARGPGQGGLYTEAFF. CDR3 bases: TGCAGTGCTAGAGGTCCGGGACAGGGGGGACTGTACACTGAAGCTTTCTTT.

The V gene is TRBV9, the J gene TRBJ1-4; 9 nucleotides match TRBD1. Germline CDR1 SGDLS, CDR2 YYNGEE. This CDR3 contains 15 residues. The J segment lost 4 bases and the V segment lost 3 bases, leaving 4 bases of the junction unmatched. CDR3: CASSAGDRVNEKLFF. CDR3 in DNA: TGTGCCAGCAGCGCGGGGGACAGGGTTAATGAAAAACTGTTTTTT.

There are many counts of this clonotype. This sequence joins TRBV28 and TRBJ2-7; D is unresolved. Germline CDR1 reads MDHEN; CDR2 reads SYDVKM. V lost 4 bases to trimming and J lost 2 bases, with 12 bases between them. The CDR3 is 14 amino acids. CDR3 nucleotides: TGTGCCAGCAGTTCCGGACGCCGAACCTACGAGCAGTACTTC. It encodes CASSSGRRTYEQYF. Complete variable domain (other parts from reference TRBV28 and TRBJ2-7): DVKVTQSSRYLVKRTGEKVFLECVQDMDHENMFWYRQDPGLGLRLIYFSYDVKMKEKGDIPEGYSVSREKKERFSLILESASTNQTSMYLCASSSGRRTYEQYFGPGTRLTVT.

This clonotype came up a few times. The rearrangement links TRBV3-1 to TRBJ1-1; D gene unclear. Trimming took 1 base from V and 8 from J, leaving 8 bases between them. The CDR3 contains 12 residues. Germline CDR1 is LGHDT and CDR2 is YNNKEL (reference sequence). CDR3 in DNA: TGTGCCAGCAGCCAAGTCGGCGGGGAAGCTTTCTTT. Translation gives CASSQVGGEAFF.

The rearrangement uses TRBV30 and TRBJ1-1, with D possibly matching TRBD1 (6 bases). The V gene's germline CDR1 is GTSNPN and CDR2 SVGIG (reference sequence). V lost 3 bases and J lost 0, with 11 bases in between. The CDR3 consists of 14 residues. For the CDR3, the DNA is TGTGCCTGGAGGAAGCGGGGGCTGAACACTGAAGCTTTCTTT. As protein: CAWRKRGLNTEAFF.

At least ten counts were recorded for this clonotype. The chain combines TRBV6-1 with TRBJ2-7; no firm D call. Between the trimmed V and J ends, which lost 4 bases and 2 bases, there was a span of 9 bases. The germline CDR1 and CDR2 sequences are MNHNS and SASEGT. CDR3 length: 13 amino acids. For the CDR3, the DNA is TGTGCCAGCAGTGGGGTGATCGCCTACGAGCAGTACTTC. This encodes CASSGVIAYEQYF.

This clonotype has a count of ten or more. As DNA, the CDR3 is TGTGCCAGCAGTTTAGCGGCGGGAGGAGGGGTGCATGAGCAGTTCTTC. Its translation is CASSLAAGGGVHEQFF. This rearrangement joins TRBV12-3 or TRBV12-4 to TRBJ2-1; TRBD2 aligns across 8 bases. The CDR3 covers 16 residues. J lost 8 bases, V lost 0 bases, and 9 bases had no gene match.

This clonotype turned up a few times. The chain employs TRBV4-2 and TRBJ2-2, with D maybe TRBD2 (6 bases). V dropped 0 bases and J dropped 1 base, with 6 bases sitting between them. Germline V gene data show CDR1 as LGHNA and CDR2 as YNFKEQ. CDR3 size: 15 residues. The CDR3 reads CASSQEAGNTGELFF. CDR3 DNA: TGTGCCAGCAGCCAAGAAGCGGGGAACACCGGGGAGCTGTTTTTT.

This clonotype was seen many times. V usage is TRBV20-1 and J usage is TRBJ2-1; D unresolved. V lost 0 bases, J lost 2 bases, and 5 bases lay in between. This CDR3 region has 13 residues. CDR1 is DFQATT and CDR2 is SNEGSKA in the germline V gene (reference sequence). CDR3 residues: CSARETTYNEQFF. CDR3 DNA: TGCAGTGCTAGAGAGACGACCTACAATGAGCAGTTCTTC.

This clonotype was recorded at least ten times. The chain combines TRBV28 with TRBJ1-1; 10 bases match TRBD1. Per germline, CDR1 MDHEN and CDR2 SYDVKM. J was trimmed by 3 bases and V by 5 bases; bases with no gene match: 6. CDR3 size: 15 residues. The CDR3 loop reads CASSPPDRGYTEAFF. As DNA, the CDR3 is TGTGCCAGCAGTCCCCCGGACAGGGGGTACACTGAAGCTTTCTTT.

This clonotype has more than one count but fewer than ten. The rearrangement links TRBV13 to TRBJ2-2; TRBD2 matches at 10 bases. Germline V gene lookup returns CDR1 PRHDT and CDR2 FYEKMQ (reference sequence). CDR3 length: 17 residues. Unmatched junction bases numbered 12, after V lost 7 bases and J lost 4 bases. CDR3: CASTSSAGGPVTGELFF. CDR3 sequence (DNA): TGTGCCAGCACTTCTTCAGCGGGAGGGCCGGTCACCGGGGAGCTGTTTTTT.

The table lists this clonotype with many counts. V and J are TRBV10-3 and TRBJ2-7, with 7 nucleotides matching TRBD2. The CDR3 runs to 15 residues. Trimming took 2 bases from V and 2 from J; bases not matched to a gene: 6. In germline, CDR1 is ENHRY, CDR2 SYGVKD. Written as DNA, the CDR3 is TGTGCCATCAGTGAGGGCGCGGGAGTAGCCTACGAGCAGTACTTC. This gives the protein CAISEGAGVAYEQYF.

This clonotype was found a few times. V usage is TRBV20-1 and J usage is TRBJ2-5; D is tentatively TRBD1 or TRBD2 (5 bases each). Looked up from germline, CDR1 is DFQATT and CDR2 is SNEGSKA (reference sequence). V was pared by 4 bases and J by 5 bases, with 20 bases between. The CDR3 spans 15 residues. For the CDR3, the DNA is TGCAGTGCTATCAAACCGGGACCCCTTGGGGAGACCCAGTACTTC. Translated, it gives CSAIKPGPLGETQYF.

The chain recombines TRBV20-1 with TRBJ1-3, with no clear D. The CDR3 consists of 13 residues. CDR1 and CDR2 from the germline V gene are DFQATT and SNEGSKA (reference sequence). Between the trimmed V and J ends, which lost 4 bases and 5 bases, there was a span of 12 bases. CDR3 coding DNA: TGCAGTGCTACCCCTTCGACGAGAAACACCATATATTTT. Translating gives CSATPSTRNTIYF.

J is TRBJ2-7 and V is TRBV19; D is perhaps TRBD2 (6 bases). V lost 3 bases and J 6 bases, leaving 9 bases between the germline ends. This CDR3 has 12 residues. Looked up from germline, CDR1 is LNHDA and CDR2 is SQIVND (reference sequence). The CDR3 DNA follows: TGTGCCAGTAGTATTGGAGGGCTCGAGCAGTACTTC. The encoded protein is CASSIGGLEQYF.

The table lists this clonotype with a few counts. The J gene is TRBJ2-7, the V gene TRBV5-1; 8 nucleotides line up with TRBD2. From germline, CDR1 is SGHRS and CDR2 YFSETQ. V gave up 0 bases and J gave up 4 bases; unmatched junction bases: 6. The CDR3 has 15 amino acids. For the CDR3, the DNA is TGCGCCAGCAGCTTGGACCCGGGAGGGCCGTACGAGCAGTACTTC. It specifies CASSLDPGGPYEQYF.

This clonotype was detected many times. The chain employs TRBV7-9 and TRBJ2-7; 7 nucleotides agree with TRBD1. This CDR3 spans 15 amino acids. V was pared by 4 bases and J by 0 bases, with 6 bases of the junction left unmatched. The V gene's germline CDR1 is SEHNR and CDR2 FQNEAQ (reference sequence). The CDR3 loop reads CASSSGQESSYEQYF. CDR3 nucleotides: TGTGCCAGCAGCTCCGGACAGGAAAGCTCCTACGAGCAGTACTTC.

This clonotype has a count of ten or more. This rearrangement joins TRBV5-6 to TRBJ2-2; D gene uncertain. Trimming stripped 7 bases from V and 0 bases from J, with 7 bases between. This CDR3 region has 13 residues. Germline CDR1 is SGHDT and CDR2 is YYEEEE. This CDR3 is CASEQTNTGELFF. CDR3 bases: TGTGCCAGCGAACAGACGAACACCGGGGAGCTGTTTTTT. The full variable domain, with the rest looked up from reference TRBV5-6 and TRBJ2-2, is DAGVTQSPTHLIKTRGQQVTLRCSPKSGHDTVSWYQQALGQGPQFIFQYYEEEERQRGNFPDRFSGHQFPNYSSELNVNALLLGDSALYLCASEQTNTGELFFGEGSRLTVL.

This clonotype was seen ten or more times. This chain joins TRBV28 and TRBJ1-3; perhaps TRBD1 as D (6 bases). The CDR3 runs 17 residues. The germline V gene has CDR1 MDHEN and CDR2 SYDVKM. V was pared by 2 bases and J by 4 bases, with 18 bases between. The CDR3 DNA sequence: TGTGCCAGCAGTTTAAGGGGGACACAACGGAGGGGAAACACCATATATTTT. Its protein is CASSLRGTQRRGNTIYF.

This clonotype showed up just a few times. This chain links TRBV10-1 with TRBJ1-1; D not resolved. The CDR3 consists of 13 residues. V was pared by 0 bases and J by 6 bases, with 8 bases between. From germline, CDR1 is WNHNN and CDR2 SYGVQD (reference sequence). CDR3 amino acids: CASSESWASEAFF. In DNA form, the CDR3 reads TGCGCCAGCAGTGAGTCATGGGCCTCTGAAGCTTTCTTT.

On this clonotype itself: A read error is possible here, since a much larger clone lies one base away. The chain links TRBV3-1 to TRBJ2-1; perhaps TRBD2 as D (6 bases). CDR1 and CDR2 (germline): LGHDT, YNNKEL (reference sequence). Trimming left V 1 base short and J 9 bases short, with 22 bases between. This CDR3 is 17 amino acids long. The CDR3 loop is CASSQVGSGWAAREQFF. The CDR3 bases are TGTGCCAGCAGCCAAGTGGGCAGCGGGTGGGCCGCCCGTGAGCAGTTCTTC.

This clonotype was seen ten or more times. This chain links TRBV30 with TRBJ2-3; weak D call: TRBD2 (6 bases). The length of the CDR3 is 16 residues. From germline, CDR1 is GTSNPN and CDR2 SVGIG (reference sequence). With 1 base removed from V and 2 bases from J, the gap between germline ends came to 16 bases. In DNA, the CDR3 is TGTGCCTGGAGTGGGTTGCGGGGAGCGTCCACAGATACGCAGTATTTT. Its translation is CAWSGLRGASTDTQYF.

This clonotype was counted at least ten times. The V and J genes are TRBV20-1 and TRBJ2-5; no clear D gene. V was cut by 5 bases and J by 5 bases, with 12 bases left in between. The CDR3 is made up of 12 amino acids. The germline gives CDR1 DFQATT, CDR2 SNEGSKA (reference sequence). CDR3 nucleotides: TGCAGTGCTGTCCCACCGGAGGAGACCCAGTACTTC. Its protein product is CSAVPPEETQYF.

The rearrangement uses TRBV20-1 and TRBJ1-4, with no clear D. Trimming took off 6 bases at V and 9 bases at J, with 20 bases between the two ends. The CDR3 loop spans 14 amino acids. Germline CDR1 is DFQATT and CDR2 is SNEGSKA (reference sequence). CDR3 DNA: TGCAGTGCCTCCCCAATTCACTCGTCCAAAAAACTGTTTTTT. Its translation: CSASPIHSSKKLFF.